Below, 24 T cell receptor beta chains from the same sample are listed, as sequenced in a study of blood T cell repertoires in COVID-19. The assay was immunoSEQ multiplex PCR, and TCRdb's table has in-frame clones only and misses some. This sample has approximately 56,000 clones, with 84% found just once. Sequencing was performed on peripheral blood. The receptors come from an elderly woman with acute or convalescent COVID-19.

The CDR3 coding sequence is TGCGCCAGCAGCCCTTCCCCGGGGGGAGCTCAGCCCCAGCATTTT. Its translation is CASSPSPGGAQPQHF. This sequence joins TRBV5-1 and TRBJ1-5; possibly TRBD1 for D (5 bases). The V end lost 4 bases, the J end lost 6 bases, and 17 bases lay between the germline ends. Germline V CDR1 and CDR2: SGHRS, YFSETQ. The CDR3 spans 15 residues.

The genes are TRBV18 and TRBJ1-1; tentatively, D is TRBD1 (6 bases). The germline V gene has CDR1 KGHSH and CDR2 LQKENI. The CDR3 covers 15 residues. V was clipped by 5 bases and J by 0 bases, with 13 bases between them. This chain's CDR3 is CASSSTDRLNTEAFF. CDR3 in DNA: TGTGCCAGCTCATCGACGGACAGATTGAACACTGAAGCTTTCTTT. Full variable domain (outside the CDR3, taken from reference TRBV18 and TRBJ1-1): NAGVMQNPRHLVRRRGQEARLRCSPMKGHSHVYWYRQLPEEGLKFMVYLQKENIIDESGMPKERFSAEFPKEGPSILRIQQVVRGDSAAYFCASSSTDRLNTEAFFGQGTRLTVV.

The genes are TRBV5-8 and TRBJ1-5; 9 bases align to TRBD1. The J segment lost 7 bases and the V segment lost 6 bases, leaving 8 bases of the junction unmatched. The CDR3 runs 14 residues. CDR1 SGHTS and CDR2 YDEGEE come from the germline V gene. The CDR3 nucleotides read TGTGCCAGCAATCCGGGACAGGGTTCCCAGCCCCAGCATTTT. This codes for CASNPGQGSQPQHF. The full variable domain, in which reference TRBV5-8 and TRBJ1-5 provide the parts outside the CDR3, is EAGVTQSPTHLIKTRGQQATLRCSPISGHTSVYWYQQALGLGLQFLLWYDEGEERNRGNFPPRFSGRQFPNYSSELNVNALELEDSALYLCASNPGQGSQPQHFGDGTRLSIL.

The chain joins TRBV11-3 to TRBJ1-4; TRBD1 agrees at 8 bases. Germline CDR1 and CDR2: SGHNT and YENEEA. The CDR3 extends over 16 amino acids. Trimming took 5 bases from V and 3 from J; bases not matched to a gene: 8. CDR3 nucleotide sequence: TGTGCCAGCAGCCCCGGGCAGGGGGCTGCTAATGAAAAACTGTTTTTT. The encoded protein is CASSPGQGAANEKLFF.

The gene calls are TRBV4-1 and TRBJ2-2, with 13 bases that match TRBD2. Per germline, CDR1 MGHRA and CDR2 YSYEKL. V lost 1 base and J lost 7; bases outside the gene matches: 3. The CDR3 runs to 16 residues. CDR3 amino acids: CASSQGLAGGGGELFF. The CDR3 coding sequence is TGCGCCAGCAGCCAAGGACTAGCGGGGGGCGGCGGGGAGCTGTTTTTT.

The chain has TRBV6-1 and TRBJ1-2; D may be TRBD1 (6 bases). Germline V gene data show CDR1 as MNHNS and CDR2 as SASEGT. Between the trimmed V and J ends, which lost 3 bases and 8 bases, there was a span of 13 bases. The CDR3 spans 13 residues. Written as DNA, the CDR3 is TGTGCCAGCAGTGAGAGAGGGGGGGCCGGCTACACCTTC. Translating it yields CASSERGGAGYTF.

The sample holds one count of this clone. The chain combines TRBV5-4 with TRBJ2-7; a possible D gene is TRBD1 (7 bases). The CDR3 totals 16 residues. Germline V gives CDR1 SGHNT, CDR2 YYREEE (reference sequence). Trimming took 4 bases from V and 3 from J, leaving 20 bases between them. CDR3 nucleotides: TGTGCCAGCAGCCAGGGGGGAAATGACAGAATCTACGAGCAGTACTTC. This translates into CASSQGGNDRIYEQYF.

The CDR3: CASSISGTGENYGYTF. The DNA of the CDR3 is TGTGCCAGTAGTATCAGTGGGACAGGCGAAAACTATGGCTACACCTTC. This chain links TRBV19 with TRBJ1-2, with 8 positions matching TRBD1. The V and J ends lost 3 bases and 2 bases, in that order; junction bases with no gene match: 8. CDR3 length equals 16 residues. Germline CDR1 LNHDA, CDR2 SQIVND (reference sequence).

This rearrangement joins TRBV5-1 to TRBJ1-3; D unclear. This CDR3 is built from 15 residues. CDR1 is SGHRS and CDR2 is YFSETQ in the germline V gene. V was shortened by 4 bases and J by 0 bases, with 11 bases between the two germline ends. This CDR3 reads CASSLTSSSGNTIYF. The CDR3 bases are TGCGCCAGCAGCCTGACATCGAGCTCTGGAAACACCATATATTTT.

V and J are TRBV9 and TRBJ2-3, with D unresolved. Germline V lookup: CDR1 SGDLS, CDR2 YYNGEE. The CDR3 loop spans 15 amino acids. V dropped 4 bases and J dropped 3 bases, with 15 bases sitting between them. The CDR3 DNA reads TGTGCCAGCAGCCCCAGGCCAGGTTTGACAGATACGCAGTATTTT. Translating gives CASSPRPGLTDTQYF.

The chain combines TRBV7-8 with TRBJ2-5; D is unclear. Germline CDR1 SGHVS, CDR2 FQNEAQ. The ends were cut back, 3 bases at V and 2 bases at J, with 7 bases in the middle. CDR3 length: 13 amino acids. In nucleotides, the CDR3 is TGTGCCAGCAGCTTGCGGCTGCAAGAGACCCAGTACTTC. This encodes CASSLRLQETQYF.

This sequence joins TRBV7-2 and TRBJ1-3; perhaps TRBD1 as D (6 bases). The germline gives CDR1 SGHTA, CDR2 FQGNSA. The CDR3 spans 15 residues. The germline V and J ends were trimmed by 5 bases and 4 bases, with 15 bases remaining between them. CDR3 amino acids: CASSTDSSKGNTIYF. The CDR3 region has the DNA TGTGCCAGCAGCACGGACAGTAGTAAGGGAAACACCATATATTTT.

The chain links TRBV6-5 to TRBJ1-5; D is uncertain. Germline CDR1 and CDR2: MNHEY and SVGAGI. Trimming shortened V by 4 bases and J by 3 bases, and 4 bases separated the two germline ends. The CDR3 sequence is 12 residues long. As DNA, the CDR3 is TGTGCCAGCAGTTCTCCCAATCAGCCCCAGCATTTT. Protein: CASSSPNQPQHF.

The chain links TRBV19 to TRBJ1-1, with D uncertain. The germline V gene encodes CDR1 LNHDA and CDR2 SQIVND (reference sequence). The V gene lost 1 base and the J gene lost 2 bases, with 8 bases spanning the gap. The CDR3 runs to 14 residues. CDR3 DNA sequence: TGTGCCAGTAGTATAGCCAGACTCAACACTGAAGCTTTCTTT. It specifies CASSIARLNTEAFF.

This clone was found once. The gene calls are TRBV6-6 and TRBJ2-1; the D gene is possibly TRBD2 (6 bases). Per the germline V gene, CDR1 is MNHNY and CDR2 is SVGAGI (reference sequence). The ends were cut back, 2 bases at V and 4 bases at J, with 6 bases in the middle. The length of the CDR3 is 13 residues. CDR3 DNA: TGTGCCAGCAGTTACGGAGGGTACAATGAGCAGTTCTTC. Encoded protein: CASSYGGYNEQFF.

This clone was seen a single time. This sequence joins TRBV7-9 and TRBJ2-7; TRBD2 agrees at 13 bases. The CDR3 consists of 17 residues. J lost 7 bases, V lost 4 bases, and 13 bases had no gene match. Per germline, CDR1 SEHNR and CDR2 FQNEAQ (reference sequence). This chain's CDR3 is CASSYETGTSGAGEQYF. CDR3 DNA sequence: TGTGCCAGCAGCTACGAAACCGGGACTAGCGGGGCGGGAGAGCAGTACTTC.

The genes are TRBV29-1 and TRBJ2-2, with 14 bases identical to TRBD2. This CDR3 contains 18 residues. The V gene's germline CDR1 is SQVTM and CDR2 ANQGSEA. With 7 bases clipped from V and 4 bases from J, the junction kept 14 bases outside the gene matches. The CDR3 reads CSGPTSGGARGGTGELFF. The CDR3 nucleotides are TGCAGCGGGCCGACTAGCGGGGGGGCCCGGGGTGGCACCGGGGAGCTGTTTTTT.

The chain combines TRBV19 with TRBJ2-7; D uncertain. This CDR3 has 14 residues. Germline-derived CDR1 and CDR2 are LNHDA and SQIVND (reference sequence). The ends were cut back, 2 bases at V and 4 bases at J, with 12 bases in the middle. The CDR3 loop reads CASSILRRTYEQYF. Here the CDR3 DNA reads TGTGCCAGTAGTATACTCAGGCGTACTTACGAGCAGTACTTC.

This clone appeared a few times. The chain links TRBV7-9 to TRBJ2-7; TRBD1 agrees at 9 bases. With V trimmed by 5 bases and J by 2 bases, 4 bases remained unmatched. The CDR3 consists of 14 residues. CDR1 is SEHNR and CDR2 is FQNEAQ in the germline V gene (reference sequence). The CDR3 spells CASSLQGATYEQYF. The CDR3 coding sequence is TGTGCCAGCAGCCTACAGGGGGCCACCTACGAGCAGTACTTC.

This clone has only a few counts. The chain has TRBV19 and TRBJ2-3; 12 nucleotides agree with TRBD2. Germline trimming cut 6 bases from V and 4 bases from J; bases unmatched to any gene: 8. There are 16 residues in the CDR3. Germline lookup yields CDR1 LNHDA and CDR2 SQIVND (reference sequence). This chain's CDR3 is CASRGQGLAGSDTQYF. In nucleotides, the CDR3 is TGTGCCAGTAGGGGCCAAGGACTAGCGGGGTCAGATACGCAGTATTTT.

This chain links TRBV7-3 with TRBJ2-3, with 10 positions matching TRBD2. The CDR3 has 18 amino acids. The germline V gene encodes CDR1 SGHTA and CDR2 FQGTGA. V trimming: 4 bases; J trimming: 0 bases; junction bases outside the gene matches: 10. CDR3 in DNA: TGTGCCAGCAGCTACACCCTAGCGGGGGCCCTTAGCACAGATACGCAGTATTTT. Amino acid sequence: CASSYTLAGALSTDTQYF.

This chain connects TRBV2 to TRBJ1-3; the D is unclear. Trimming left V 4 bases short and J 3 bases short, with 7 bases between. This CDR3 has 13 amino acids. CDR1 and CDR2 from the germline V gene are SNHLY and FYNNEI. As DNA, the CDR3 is TGTGCCAGCAGTGTTGCGGTTGGAAACACCATATATTTT. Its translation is CASSVAVGNTIYF. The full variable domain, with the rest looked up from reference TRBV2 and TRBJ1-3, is EPEVTQTPSHQVTQMGQEVILRCVPISNHLYFYWYRQILGQKVEFLVSFYNNEISEKSEIFDDQFSVERPDGSNFTLKIRSTKLEDSAMYFCASSVAVGNTIYFGEGSWLTVV.

The CDR3 DNA reads as TGCGCCAGCCGAAGAGTGGTGAACACTGAAGCTTTCTTT. Protein product: CASRRVVNTEAFF. V usage is TRBV4-1 and J usage is TRBJ1-1, with D hard to call. With 8 bases removed from V and 0 bases from J, the gap between germline ends came to 10 bases. The CDR3 covers 13 residues. The V gene's germline CDR1 is MGHRA and CDR2 YSYEKL.

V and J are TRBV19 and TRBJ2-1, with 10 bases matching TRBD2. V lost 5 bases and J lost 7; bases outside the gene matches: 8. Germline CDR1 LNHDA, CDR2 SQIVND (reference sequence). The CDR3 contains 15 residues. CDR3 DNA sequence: TGTGCCAGTAGTTCTAGCGGGGGCGTCCTTAATGAGCAGTTCTTC. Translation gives CASSSSGGVLNEQFF.